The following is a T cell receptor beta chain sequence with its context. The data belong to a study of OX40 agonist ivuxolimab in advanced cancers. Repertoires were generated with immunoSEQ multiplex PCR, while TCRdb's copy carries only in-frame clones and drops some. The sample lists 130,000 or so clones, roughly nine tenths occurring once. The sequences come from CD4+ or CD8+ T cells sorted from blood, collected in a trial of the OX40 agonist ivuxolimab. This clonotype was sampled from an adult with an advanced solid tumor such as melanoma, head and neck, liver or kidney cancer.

The CDR3 is CAISDLYGYTF. Here the CDR3 DNA reads TGTGCCATCAGTGACCTCTATGGCTACACCTTC. The gene calls are TRBV10-3 and TRBJ1-2; D call uncertain. CDR3 length: 11 residues. The V end was cut by 3 bases, the J end by 4 bases, with 3 bases between. Germline V gene data show CDR1 as ENHRY and CDR2 as SYGVKD.